A single T cell receptor beta chain is shown here with its context. Its antigen is currently unknown. The data belong to a study of beta chain features in type 1 diabetes. The entirety of the isolated RNA underwent reverse transcription, so expressed TCRB transcripts were sequenced. Produced via immunoSEQ multiplex PCR; TCRdb's table is partial and in-frame only. The table includes a few hundred thousand clones, about 15% detected once. Isolation of CD4+ naive, central memory, regulatory and stem cell-like memory cells was achieved by sorting via CD45RO/CCR7/CD25/CD127/CD95/CD27. General observations from the study: Significant though moderate, a shortening of TCRB CDR3s appeared in all four CD4+ subsets of Type 1 diabetes patients.

V lost 3 bases and J lost 6, with 9 bases in between. Germline V CDR1 and CDR2: SGDLS, YYNGEE. The CDR3 loop spans 13 amino acids. The source is a man aged 18 to 35 with type 1 diabetes. The chain joins TRBV9 to TRBJ2-2; the D is unclear. Specimen: naive CD4+ T cells from blood. CDR3 residues: CASSGLSPGELFF. The CDR3 nucleotides are TGTGCCAGCAGCGGCTTGAGTCCCGGGGAGCTGTTTTTT.